The 15 T cell receptor beta chains listed next were all sequenced from one sample in a study of blood T cell repertoires in COVID-19. The data were produced by immunoSEQ multiplex PCR, yet TCRdb's version contains in-frame clones alone and is incomplete. The table lists roughly 160,000 clones, about 90% of them singletons, with roughly 7.3% in the top ten. Material for sequencing was PBMCs or T cells enriched from blood (not recorded which). These receptors all come from a woman between 50 and 59 years old who had recovered from COVID-19.

To note about this clone: One junction end disagrees with the germline gene, perhaps due to a read error. V gene TRBV30 combines with J gene TRBJ1-6, with TRBD1 matching 8 bases. The CDR3 has 13 amino acids. Germline values: CDR1 GTSNPN, CDR2 SVGIG (reference sequence). The DNA of the CDR3 is TGTGCCTGGAGTGGACAGGGGAATTCACCTCTCCACTTT. It yields the protein CAWSGQGNSPLHF.

The gene calls are TRBV5-5 and TRBJ2-2; D call uncertain. V was shortened by 0 bases and J by 2 bases, with 11 bases between the two germline ends. CDR1 is SGHKS, CDR2 YYEKEE, per germline (reference sequence). The CDR3 length is 16 residues. CDR3 in DNA: TGTGCCAGCAGCTTGGTATCCAGTCTCAACACCGGGGAGCTGTTTTTT. Translated, it gives CASSLVSSLNTGELFF.

This sequence joins TRBV20-1 and TRBJ2-7; weak D call: TRBD1 (6 bases). The CDR3 consists of 11 residues. The V gene's germline CDR1 is DFQATT and CDR2 SNEGSKA (reference sequence). Trimming took off 6 bases at V and 5 bases at J, with 11 bases between the two ends. The DNA for the CDR3 is TGCAGTGCCCCCTCAGGGGACGAGCAGTACTTC. Translation: CSAPSGDEQYF.

The V and J genes are TRBV15 and TRBJ2-7; TRBD1 matches at 7 bases. CDR1 and CDR2 (germline): LNHNV, YYDKDF (reference sequence). The CDR3 is made up of 14 amino acids. The V gene end was trimmed by 0 bases and the J gene end by 6 bases; junction bases not matched to a gene: 5. CDR3 nucleotides: TGTGCCACCAGCAGAGATTATACAGGGGCCGAGCAGTACTTC. It encodes CATSRDYTGAEQYF.

The V and J genes are TRBV6-2 or TRBV6-3 and TRBJ2-7; no clear D. CDR3 size: 13 residues. The germline CDR1 and CDR2 sequences are MNHEY and SVGEGT. The ends were cut back, 2 bases at V and 3 bases at J, with 8 bases in the middle. CDR3: CASSYLPDYEQYF. The DNA of the CDR3 is TGTGCCAGCAGTTACCTCCCAGACTACGAGCAGTACTTC.

Written as DNA, the CDR3 is TGCAGCGTTGAAGATCAGGGGGCCGTCATAAGTTATGGCTACACCTTC. Its protein product is CSVEDQGAVISYGYTF. The chain couples TRBV29-1 to TRBJ1-2, with 8 bases aligning to TRBD1. The V gene end was trimmed by 0 bases and the J gene end by 5 bases; junction bases not matched to a gene: 11. Germline values: CDR1 SQVTM, CDR2 ANQGSEA. This CDR3 spans 16 amino acids.

The chain combines TRBV27 with TRBJ1-2; no firm D call. Trimming took 4 bases from V and 0 from J, leaving 18 bases between them. The CDR3 spans 17 residues. Germline V gene sequence: CDR1 MNHEY, CDR2 SMNVEV (reference sequence). DNA for the CDR3: TGTGCCAGCAGTTCACGACTTACCCAATCTTCTAACTATGGCTACACCTTC. It yields the protein CASSSRLTQSSNYGYTF.

This chain links TRBV7-3 with TRBJ2-5; D perhaps matches TRBD2 (7 bases). The V gene's germline CDR1 is SGHTA and CDR2 FQGTGA. This CDR3 contains 16 residues. Deletions cut 1 base from V and 5 bases from J, with 17 bases between. The chain's CDR3 is CASSLRGGQGMETQYF. The DNA for the CDR3 is TGTGCCAGCAGCTTAAGGGGGGGCCAGGGTATGGAGACCCAGTACTTC.

The gene calls are TRBV7-8 and TRBJ2-3, with 8 bases fitting TRBD2. The CDR3 is made up of 13 amino acids. The trim removed 6 bases at V and 6 bases at J, leaving 5 bases unmatched. Germline V lookup: CDR1 SGHVS, CDR2 FQNEAQ. Written as DNA, the CDR3 is TGTGCCAGCAGGCGGACTAGCCGGGATACGCAGTATTTT. It is translated as CASRRTSRDTQYF.

The chain links TRBV11-2 to TRBJ2-6; TRBD1 matches at 7 bases. Trimming removed 3 bases from V and 0 bases from J; junction bases left unmatched: 5. The CDR3 contains 17 residues. Germline V CDR1 and CDR2: SGHAT, FQNNGV. CDR3 nucleotide sequence: TGTGCCAGCAGCTTGGGACAGACCTCCTCTGGGGCCAACGTCCTGACTTTC. This encodes CASSLGQTSSGANVLTF.

This chain uses TRBV23-1 with TRBJ2-7; D not certain. TRBV23-1 is reported as an ORF; its role is uncertain. V lost 0 bases and J 3 bases, leaving 9 bases between the germline ends. The CDR3 is 14 residues long. The CDR3 here is CASSQSCRYYEQYF. CDR3 nucleotide sequence: TGCGCCAGCAGTCAATCGTGTCGGTACTACGAGCAGTACTTC.

This clone appeared a few times. The J gene is TRBJ2-7, the V gene TRBV4-2; TRBD2 agrees at 12 bases. V dropped 7 bases and J dropped 2; count of bases not matched to a gene: 6. Germline CDR1 LGHNA, CDR2 YNFKEQ. The CDR3 runs 15 residues. The CDR3 loop reads CASTFGLAGTYEQYF. The CDR3, as DNA: TGTGCCAGCACCTTTGGACTAGCGGGGACCTACGAGCAGTACTTC.

The chain uses TRBV7-9 and TRBJ1-1, with 8 bases lining up with TRBD1. V lost 4 bases to trimming and J lost 1 base; unmatched junction nucleotides: 2. The CDR3 consists of 14 residues. From germline, CDR1 is SEHNR and CDR2 FQNEAQ (reference sequence). CDR3 sequence: CASSSGQANTEAFF. CDR3 DNA sequence: TGTGCCAGCAGCTCGGGACAGGCGAACACTGAAGCTTTCTTT. Full variable domain (remainder filled in from reference TRBV7-9 and TRBJ1-1): DTGVSQNPRHKITKRGQNVTFRCDPISEHNRLYWYRQTLGQGPEFLTYFQNEAQLEKSRLLSDRFSAERPKGSFSTLEIQRTEQGDSAMYLCASSSGQANTEAFFGQGTRLTVV.

The chain combines TRBV7-3 with TRBJ2-5; a weak D match, TRBD1 (6 bases). V lost 1 base and J lost 0, with 9 bases in between. CDR3 size: 15 residues. The germline V gene has CDR1 SGHTA and CDR2 FQGTGA. This CDR3 is CASSLNWGHQETQYF. For the CDR3, the DNA is TGTGCCAGCAGCTTAAACTGGGGGCACCAAGAGACCCAGTACTTC.

This clone was seen just once. V is TRBV28 and J is TRBJ1-1, with TRBD1 matching 9 bases. This CDR3 spans 14 amino acids. CDR1 is MDHEN and CDR2 is SYDVKM in the germline V gene. V was pared by 3 bases and J by 7 bases, with 6 bases of the junction left unmatched. The CDR3 DNA sequence: TGTGCCAGCAGTTTGGAACAGGGGGCAAATGAAGCTTTCTTT. This gives the protein CASSLEQGANEAFF.